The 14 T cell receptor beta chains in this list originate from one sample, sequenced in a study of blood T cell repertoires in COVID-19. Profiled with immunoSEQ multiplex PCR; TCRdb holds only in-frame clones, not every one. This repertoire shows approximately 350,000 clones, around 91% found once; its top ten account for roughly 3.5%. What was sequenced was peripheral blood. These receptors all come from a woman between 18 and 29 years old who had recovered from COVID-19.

CDR3 protein: CASSQGAGDNIQYF. The CDR3, as DNA: TGTGCCAGCAGCCAAGGGGCGGGAGACAACATTCAGTACTTC. The chain is built from TRBV3-1 (or the pseudogene TRBV3-2) and TRBJ2-4; 7 bases agree with TRBD2. The CDR3 has 14 amino acids. V dropped 1 base and J dropped 7; count of bases not matched to a gene: 4. Germline V gene data show CDR1 as LGHDT and CDR2 as YNNKEL (reference sequence).

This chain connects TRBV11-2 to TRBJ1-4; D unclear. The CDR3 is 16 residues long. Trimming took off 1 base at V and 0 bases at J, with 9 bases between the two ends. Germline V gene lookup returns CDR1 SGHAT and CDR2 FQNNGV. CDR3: CASSLVRYATNEKLFF. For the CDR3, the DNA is TGTGCCAGCAGCTTAGTCAGATACGCAACTAATGAAAAACTGTTTTTT.

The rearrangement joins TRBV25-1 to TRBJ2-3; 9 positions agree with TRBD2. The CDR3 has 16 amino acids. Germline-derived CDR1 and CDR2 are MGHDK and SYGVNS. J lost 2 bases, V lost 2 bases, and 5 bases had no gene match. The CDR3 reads CASSERRTSATDTQYF. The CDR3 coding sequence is TGTGCCAGCAGTGAAAGGAGGACTAGCGCCACAGATACGCAGTATTTT.

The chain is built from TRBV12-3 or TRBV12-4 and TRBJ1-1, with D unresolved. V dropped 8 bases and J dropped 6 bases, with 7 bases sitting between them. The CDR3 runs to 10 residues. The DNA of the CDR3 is TGTGCCAGCCGGGGTGCTGAAGCTTTCTTT. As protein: CASRGAEAFF.

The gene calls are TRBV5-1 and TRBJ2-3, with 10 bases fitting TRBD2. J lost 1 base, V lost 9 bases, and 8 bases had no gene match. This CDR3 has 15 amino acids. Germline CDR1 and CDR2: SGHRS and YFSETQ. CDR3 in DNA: TGCGCCACCACAAGGACTAGCGGCCGCACAGATACGCAGTATTTT. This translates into CATTRTSGRTDTQYF.

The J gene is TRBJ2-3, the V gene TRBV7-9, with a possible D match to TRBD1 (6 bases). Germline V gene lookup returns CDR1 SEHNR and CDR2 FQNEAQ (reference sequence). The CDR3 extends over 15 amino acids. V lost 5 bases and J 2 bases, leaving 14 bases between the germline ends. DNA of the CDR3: TGTGCCAGCAGCACATGGACAGAATACACAGATACGCAGTATTTT. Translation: CASSTWTEYTDTQYF.

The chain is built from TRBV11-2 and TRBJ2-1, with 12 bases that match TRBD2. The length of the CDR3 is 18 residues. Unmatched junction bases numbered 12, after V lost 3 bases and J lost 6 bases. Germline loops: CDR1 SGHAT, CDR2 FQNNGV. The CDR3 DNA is TGTGCCAGCAGCTTGCCCACACGACTAGCGGGAGAGCCCAATGAGCAGTTCTTC. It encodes CASSLPTRLAGEPNEQFF. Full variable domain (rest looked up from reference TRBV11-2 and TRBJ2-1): EAGVAQSPRYKIIEKRQSVAFWCNPISGHATLYWYQQILGQGPKLLIQFQNNGVVDDSQLPKDRFSAERLKGVDSTLKIQPAKLEDSAVYLCASSLPTRLAGEPNEQFFGPGTRLTVL.

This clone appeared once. The CDR3 region is CASNWGGNEQFF. CDR3 nucleotides: TGTGCCAGTAATTGGGGGGGAAATGAGCAGTTCTTC. The chain recombines TRBV12-3 or TRBV12-4 with TRBJ2-1, with TRBD2 matching over 7 bases. CDR3 size: 12 residues. V gave up 9 bases and J gave up 7 bases; unmatched junction bases: 6.

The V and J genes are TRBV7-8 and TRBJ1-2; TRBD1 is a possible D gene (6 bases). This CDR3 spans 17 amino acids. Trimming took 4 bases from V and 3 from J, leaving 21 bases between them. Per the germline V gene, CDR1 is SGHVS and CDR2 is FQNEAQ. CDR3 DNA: TGTGCCAGCAGCTCGCTTAAGGGGGAAGGACTTGACTATGGCTACACCTTC. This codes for CASSSLKGEGLDYGYTF. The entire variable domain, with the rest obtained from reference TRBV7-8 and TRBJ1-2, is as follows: GAGVSQSPRYKVAKRGQDVALRCDPISGHVSLFWYQQALGQGPEFLTYFQNEAQLDKSGLPSDRFFAERPEGSVSTLKIQRTQQEDSAVYLCASSSLKGEGLDYGYTFGSGTRLTVV.

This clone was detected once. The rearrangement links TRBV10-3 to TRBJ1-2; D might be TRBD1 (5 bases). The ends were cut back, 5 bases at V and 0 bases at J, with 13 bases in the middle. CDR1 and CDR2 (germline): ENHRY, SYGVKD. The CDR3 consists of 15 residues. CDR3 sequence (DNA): TGTGCCATCAGTCTGTGGACGGACACTAACTATGGCTACACCTTC. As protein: CAISLWTDTNYGYTF.

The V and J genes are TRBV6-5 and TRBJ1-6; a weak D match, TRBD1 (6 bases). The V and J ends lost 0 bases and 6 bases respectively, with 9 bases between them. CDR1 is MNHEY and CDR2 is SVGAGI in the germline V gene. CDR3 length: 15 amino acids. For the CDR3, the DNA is TGTGCCAGCAGTTACTCTACAGGGTTTAATTCACCCCTCCACTTT. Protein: CASSYSTGFNSPLHF.

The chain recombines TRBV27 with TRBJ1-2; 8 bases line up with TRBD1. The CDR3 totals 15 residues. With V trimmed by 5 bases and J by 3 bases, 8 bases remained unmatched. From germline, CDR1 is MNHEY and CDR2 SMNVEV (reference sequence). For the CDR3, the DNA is TGTGCCAGCAGTCCAGGACAGGGACTTTACTATGGCTACACCTTC. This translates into CASSPGQGLYYGYTF.

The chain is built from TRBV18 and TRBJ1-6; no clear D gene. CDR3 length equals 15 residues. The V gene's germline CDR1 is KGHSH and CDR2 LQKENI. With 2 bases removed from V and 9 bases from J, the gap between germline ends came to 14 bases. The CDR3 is CASSPFGEVGSPLHF. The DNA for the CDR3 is TGTGCCAGCTCACCATTCGGCGAGGTGGGTTCACCCCTCCACTTT.

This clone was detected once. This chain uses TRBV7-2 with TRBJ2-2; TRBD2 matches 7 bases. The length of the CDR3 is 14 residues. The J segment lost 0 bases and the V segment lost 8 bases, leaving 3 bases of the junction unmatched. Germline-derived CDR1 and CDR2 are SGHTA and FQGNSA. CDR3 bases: TGTGCCAGCGAGCGGGAAGCGAACACCGGGGAGCTGTTTTTT. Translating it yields CASEREANTGELFF.